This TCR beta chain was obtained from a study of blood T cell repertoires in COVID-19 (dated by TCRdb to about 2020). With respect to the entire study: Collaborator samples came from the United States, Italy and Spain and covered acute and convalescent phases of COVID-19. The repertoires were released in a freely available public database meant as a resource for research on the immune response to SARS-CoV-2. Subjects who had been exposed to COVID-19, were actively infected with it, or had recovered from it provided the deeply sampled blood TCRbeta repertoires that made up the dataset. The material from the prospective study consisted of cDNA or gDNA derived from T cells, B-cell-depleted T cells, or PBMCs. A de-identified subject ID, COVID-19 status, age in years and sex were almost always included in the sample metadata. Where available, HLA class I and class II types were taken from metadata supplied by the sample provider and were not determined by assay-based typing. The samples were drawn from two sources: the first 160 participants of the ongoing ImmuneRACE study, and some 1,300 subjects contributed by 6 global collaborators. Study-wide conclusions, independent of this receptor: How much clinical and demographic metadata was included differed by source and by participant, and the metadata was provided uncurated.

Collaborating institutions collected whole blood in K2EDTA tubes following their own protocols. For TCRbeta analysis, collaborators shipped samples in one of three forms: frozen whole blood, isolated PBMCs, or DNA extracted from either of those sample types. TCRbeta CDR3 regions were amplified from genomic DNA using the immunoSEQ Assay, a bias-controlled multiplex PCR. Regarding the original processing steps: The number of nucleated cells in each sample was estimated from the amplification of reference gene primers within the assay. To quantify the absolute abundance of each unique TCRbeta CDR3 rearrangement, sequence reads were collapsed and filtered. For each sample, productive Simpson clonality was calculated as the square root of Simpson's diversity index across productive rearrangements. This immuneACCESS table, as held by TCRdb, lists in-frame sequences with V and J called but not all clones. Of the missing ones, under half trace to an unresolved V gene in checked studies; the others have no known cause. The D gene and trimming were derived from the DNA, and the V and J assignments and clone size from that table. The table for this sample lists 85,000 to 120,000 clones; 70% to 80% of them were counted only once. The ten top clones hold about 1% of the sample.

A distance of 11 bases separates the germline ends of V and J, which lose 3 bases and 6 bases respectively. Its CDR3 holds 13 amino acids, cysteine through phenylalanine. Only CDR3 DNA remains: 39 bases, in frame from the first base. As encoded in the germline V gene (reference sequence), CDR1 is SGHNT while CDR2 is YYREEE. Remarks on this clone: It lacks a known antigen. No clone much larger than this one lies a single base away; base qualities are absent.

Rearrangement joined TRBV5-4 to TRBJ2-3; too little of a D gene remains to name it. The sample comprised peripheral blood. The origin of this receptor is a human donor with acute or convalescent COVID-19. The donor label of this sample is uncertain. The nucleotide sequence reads TGTGCCAGCAGCTCTGATCTGCGGGATACGCAGTATTTT. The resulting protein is CASSSDLRDTQYF.